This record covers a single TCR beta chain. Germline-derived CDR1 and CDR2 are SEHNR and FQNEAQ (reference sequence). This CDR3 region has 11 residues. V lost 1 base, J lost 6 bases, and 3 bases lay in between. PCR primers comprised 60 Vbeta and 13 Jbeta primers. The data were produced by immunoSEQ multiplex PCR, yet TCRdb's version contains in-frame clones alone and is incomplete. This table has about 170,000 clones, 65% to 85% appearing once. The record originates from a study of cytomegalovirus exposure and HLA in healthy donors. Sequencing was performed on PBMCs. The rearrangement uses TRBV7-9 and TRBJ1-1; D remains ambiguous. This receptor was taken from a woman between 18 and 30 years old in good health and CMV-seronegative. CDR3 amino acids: CASSLVAEAFF. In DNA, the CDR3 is TGTGCCAGCAGCTTAGTCGCTGAAGCTTTCTTT. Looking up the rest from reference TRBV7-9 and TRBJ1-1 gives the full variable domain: DTGVSQNPRHKITKRGQNVTFRCDPISEHNRLYWYRQTLGQGPEFLTYFQNEAQLEKSRLLSDRFSAERPKGSFSTLEIQRTEQGDSAMYLCASSLVAEAFFGQGTRLTVV.